A single T cell receptor (beta chain) is shown here with its context. Its antigen is not identified. Thyroid surgery took place with no prior treatment in any patient. Per the original methods: Researchers built a distant-metastasis classifier for papillary thyroid cancer that drew on CDR3 differences across clinicopathological groups. TCRdb reprocessed the PCR reads using MiXCR. The V and J calls come from TCRdb's annotation, not from the publication. The sample includes 31,000 or so clones, under 30% of them seen just once. This sample is part of a study of metastatic and nonmetastatic thyroid tumors. About the research overall: Malignant and benign thyroid patients had repertoires compared in peripheral blood and tumor or nodule tissue.

Study-level findings and limits: Across blood and tumor, TCR beta diversity in malignant thyroid tumors was reportedly significantly higher than in benign nodules.

V trimming: 2 bases; J trimming: 0 bases; junction bases outside the gene matches: 15. There are 19 residues in the CDR3. Germline V gene data show CDR1 as DFQATT and CDR2 as SNEGSKA (reference sequence). This receptor was obtained from a female donor with papillary thyroid cancer or a benign thyroid nodule (not recorded which). Some clones in this sample may be carry-over from other donors' samples. The V call is TRBV20-1, the J call TRBJ2-1, with 8 bases matching TRBD2. The specimen was blood. CDR3 DNA: TGCAGTGCTAGAATTTTAGGCGTGGCGGGAGGAAGCTCCTACAATGAGCAGTTCTTC. This sequence encodes CSARILGVAGGSSYNEQFF.